This T cell receptor (beta chain) was captured in a study of Graves' ophthalmopathy and Graves' hyperthyroidism. The sequenced template was RNA, covering the TCR beta CDR3 region. The authors performed first-round RT-PCR with HTBI primers and then a second-round multiplex PCR. TCRdb reprocessed the multiplex PCR reads via MiXCR and lists one record per CDR3 protein. Of about 620,000 distinct CDR3 sequences detected, about 20% appear once; the ten largest clones hold roughly 6.9%. The CDR3 sequence is 15 residues long. Germline V gives CDR1 MNHEY, CDR2 SVGAGI. V was pared by 2 bases and J by 8 bases, with 18 bases between. Only a few counts were recorded for this clonotype.

The specimen was peripheral blood. The sequence came from a woman aged 18-29 years with stable Graves' hyperthyroidism. Some clones in this sample may be carry-over from other donors' samples. This chain connects TRBV6-5 to TRBJ1-2; D gene uncertain. CDR3 in DNA: TGTGCCAGCAGTTACGGACTGGGTCTCCTCGAAGGCTACACCTTC. Translation: CASSYGLGLLEGYTF.